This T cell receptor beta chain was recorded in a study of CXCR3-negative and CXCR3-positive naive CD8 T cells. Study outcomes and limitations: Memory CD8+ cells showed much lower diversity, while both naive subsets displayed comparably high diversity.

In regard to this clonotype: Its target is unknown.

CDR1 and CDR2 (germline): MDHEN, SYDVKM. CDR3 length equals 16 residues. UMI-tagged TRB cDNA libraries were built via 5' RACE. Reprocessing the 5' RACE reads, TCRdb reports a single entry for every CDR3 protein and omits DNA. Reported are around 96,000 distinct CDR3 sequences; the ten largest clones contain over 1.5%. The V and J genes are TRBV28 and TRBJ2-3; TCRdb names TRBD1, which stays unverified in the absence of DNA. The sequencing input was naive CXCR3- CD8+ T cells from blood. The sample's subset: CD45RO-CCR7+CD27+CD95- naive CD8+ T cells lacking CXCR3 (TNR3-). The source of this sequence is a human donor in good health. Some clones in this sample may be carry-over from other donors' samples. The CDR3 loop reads CASGLRRDSGTDTQYF.